This TCR beta chain was identified during a study of cytomegalovirus exposure and HLA in healthy donors. Study overall: A preliminary data release comprised around 90 million unique TCRs obtained from HLA-typed donors.

The PCR employed 60 Vbeta primers together with 13 Jbeta primers. Clones were sequenced by immunoSEQ multiplex PCR, and TCRdb holds only the in-frame ones, with some missing. The profile covers about 170,000 clones, with approximately 80% appearing a single time and less than 3% taken by the ten largest. Germline trimming cut 0 bases from V and 5 bases from J; bases unmatched to any gene: 4. Germline V CDR1 and CDR2: SEHNR, FQNEAQ (reference sequence). This CDR3 has 15 residues. Points from the study as a whole: The authors listed over 150 TCR beta chains as cytomegalovirus-associated.

This clone was counted between two and nine times. Antigen unknown. Donors counted as nominally healthy when sampled, yet unrecorded immune exposures were likely. This chain joins TRBV7-9 and TRBJ2-7, with 10 nucleotides matching TRBD2. The material sequenced was PBMCs. This receptor was identified in a male donor in good health and CMV-seronegative. Written as DNA, the CDR3 is TGTGCCAGCAGCTTAGCTAGCGGGAGGTTCAACGAGCAGTACTTC. Protein: CASSLASGRFNEQYF.